Detailed here is one TCR beta chain. In the authors' methods: Reference gene primers were amplified, and this amplification served to estimate nucleated cell counts. Profiling relied on immunoSEQ multiplex PCR, and the TCRdb table lists in-frame clones only, not all of them. The V and J calls and clone size were taken over from that table, and D and trimming were inferred from the DNA. The sample has roughly 110,000 clones; roughly 81% are singletons. The data are from a study of blood T cell repertoires in COVID-19. For the study at large: Samples taken during acute and convalescent COVID-19 were collected in the United States, Italy and Spain. Sample material is recorded as cDNA or gDNA derived from T cells, B-cell-depleted T cells, or PBMCs.

Specimen: peripheral blood. The clonotype originates from a human donor in a cohort sampled during active COVID-19.

In DNA form, the CDR3 reads TGTGCCAGCAGTTACTCGGGACTAGGGGACTACGAGCAGTACTTC. Its translation is CASSYSGLGDYEQYF. The chain recombines TRBV6-5 with TRBJ2-7; TRBD2 matches 8 bases. The junction had 4 bases not matched to a gene; V was cut back by 0 bases and J by 3 bases. The CDR3 totals 15 residues. Germline CDR1 is MNHEY and CDR2 is SVGAGI.